This TCR beta chain is from a study of CD8 T cells in ankylosing spondylitis (dated by TCRdb to about 2017). The study in broad terms: The study set out to find disease-linked TCR variants by profiling T cell receptor beta repertoires in ankylosing spondylitis patients and healthy donors. Samples of peripheral blood were taken, and for ankylosing spondylitis patients, synovial fluid was collected as well. The full study cohort comprised 25 ankylosing spondylitis patients and over a hundred healthy donors. Points the paper makes about the study in general: A TCR beta motif made up of seven or eight highly homologous amino acid variants appeared to be characteristic of blood from ankylosing spondylitis patients. The disease-linked clones were reported as significantly enriched in matched synovial fluid samples from ankylosing spondylitis patients. The disease-linked clones had a CD8+ phenotype and were found at relatively low frequencies in peripheral blood. Some TCR beta motif variants had previously been reported in synovial fluid and blood of reactive arthritis patients, which suggested common disease-initiation mechanisms.

In the germline V gene, CDR1 corresponds to MNHNS and CDR2 to SASEGT. Including cysteine and phenylalanine, the CDR3 has 14 amino acids. Only the CDR3 region is kept as DNA, spanning 42 bases read in frame from base 1. Deletion took 6 bases off V and 8 bases off J, with a span of 16 bases between the germline ends. This clonotype was seen at least ten times. Its antigen remains undetermined. No base qualities exist here, and no much larger clone lies one base off it. The sequencer listed for this sample is Illumina HiSeq 2500. TCR beta libraries were prepared by quantitative 5'-RACE with molecular barcodes. The authors' pipeline ran thus. To identify disease-linked TCR variants, a new computational method was used, one built on a probabilistic model of VDJ rearrangement. TCRdb reprocessing: public reads trimmed at Q25 with fastp, clones called with MiXCR, in-frame beta chains kept. Every CDR3 protein is listed once, alongside the most common genes and DNA of its rows. Here the V and J calls rest on TCRdb's processing, not on the authors' analysis. The sample records fewer than 250,000 distinct CDR3 sequences, around 32% of which are singletons. Approximately 4% of the sample comes from the top ten.

The sequenced material came from blood, either unsorted or a sorted T cell fraction (not recorded which). The TCR originated in a male donor with ankylosing spondylitis or in good health (not recorded which). The V and J segments used are TRBV6-1 and TRBJ1-4, with the D gene not confidently named. The nucleotides read TGTGCCAGCAGACCTAATAGGTTGGGGGAAAAACTGTTTTTT. This codes for CASRPNRLGEKLFF.